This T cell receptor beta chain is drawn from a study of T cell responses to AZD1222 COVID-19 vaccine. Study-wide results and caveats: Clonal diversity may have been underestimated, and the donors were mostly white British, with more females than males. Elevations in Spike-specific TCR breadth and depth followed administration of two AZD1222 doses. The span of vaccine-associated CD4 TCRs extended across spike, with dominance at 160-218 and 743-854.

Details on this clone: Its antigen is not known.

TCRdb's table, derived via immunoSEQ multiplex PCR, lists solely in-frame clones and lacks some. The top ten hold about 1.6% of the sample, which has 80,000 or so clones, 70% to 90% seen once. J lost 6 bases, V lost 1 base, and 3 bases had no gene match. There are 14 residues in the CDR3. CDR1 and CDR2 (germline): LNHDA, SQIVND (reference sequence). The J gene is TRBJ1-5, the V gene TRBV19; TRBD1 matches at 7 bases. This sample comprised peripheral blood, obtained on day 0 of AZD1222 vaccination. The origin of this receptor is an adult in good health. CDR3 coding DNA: TGTGCCAGTAGTATAGGGGCAGGGGGTCAGCCCCAGCATTTT. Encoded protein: CASSIGAGGQPQHF.